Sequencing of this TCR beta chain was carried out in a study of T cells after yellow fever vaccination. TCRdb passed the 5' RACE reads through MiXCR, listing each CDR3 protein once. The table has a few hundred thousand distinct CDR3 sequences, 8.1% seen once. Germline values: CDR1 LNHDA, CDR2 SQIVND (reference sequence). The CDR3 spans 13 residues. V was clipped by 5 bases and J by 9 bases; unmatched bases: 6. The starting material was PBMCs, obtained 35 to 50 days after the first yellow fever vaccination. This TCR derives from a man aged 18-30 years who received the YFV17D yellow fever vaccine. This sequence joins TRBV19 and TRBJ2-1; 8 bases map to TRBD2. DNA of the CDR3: TGTGCCAGTAGTCCGGGGGGGGGCCCTGAGCAGTTCTTC. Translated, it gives CASSPGGGPEQFF.